The rows below give T cell receptor beta chains drawn from one sample of a study of T cells in Graves' hyperthyroidism and ophthalmopathy. TCRdb passed the multiplex PCR reads through MiXCR, listing each CDR3 protein once. The table includes around 300,000 distinct CDR3 sequences, approximately 23% detected once. The sequencing sample was made of blood. The source of these receptors is a man in his thirties or forties with Graves' ophthalmopathy. The CDR3 runs from the conserved cysteine through the conserved F or W. Not all rows give a size; the values are once, few, many and, for expanded clones, a class.

v_gene	len	abundance	j_gene	CDR3aa
TRBV12-5	13	NA	TRBJ1-1	CASAIGSDTEAFF
TRBV12-3/TRBV12-4	15	many	TRBJ1-5	CASSLTTNGNQPQHF
TRBV6-2/TRBV6-3	16	NA	TRBJ2-1	CASSGKDRGFYNEQFF
TRBV10-1	13	NA	TRBJ1-4	CASSENLSEKLFF
TRBV12-3/TRBV12-4	14	many	TRBJ2-7	CASSLAPSSYEQYF
TRBV30	14	few	TRBJ2-7	CAWTSPPDTYEQYF
TRBV6-1	19	few	TRBJ2-7	CASSDTNPSLAGSSYEQYF
TRBV19	12	many	TRBJ2-7	CASSMTGNEQYF
TRBV3-1	16	NA	TRBJ1-4	CASSPQPGSTDEKLFF
TRBV7-9	14	many	TRBJ2-5	CASSLSLRGETQYF
TRBV7-9	19	few	TRBJ2-1	CASSGGTSGRVFGVYEQFF
TRBV3-1	15	many	TRBJ2-7	CASSPGLAGSYEQYF
TRBV9	15	many	TRBJ2-1	CASSASGRSYNEQFF
TRBV6-2/TRBV6-3	15	NA	TRBJ2-7	CASVRFRRGSYEQYF
TRBV6-1	17	few	TRBJ1-6	CASSYLPTRGNNSPLHF
TRBV28	17	few	TRBJ1-1	CASSLFASGQKLAEAFF
TRBV19	15	NA	TRBJ2-5	CASSRLDRDQETQYF
TRBV30	14	many	TRBJ2-3	CAWTYHLGTDTQYF
TRBV28	15	many	TRBJ2-3	CASTSDRKGTDTQYF
TRBV5-6	15	NA	TRBJ1-2	CASSSGGQGDYGYTF
TRBV3-1	14	few	TRBJ1-2	CASSQEGAIYGYTF
TRBV3-1	16	NA	TRBJ1-6	CASSQARTGPNSPLHF
TRBV4-2	16	once	TRBJ2-7	CASSQEGTEKFYEQYF